These T cell receptor beta chains were read from a single sample in a study of brain metastases from non-small cell lung cancer. Generated by immunoSEQ multiplex PCR, the TCRdb table keeps only in-frame clones and is missing some. The sample lists 4,000 to 5,000 clones, about 80% occurring once. Sequences were obtained from primary lung tumor tissue. Source of these receptors: a donor over 35 with non-small cell lung cancer. CDR3s include the opening cysteine and the closing phenylalanine or tryptophan. The size of a clone is reported for some rows only, either as once, few or many, or as a class for expanded clones.

- | TRBV12-3/TRBV12-4 | CASSLIDVETQYF
- | TRBV7-2 | CASSQGGRSRNEQFF
- | TRBV7-9 | CASSLSGGTDTQYF
large | TRBV9 | CASSVTSFHEQFF
once | TRBV7-9 | CASSRTGLTNYGYTF
- | TRBV6-1 | CASSAGTSGGEVATQYF
- | TRBV19 | CASSRWNPDIQYF
- | TRBV3-1/TRBV3-2 | CASQRGESYEQYF
- | TRBV5-6 | CASSLAMNSPLHF
- | TRBV2 | CASMRAASGDYNEQFF
- | TRBV7-2 | CASSSNRAGYGYTF
- | TRBV3-1/TRBV3-2 | CASNLRGAMNTEAFF
- | TRBV5-5 | CASSPAFGHTEAFF
- | TRBV11-3 | CASSSENRGQGEQFF
- | TRBV11-2 | CASSYSGGTTGGETQYF
- | TRBV10-3 | CAIITDRLKNIQYF
few | TRBV6-6 | CASSWRDIAAIYF
large | TRBV2 | CASSQQGARGSPLHF
- | TRBV7-2 | CASSANRRDTQYF
- | TRBV19 | CASSTGSGWGYGYTF
once | TRBV6-6 | CASSYSGPNNEQFF
- | TRBV6-5 | CASLDTTNYGYTF
- | TRBV5-4 | CASSYRLAEEETQYF
- | TRBV9 | CASSPSPGREAFF
- | TRBV7-2 | CASSLEAFSSGNTIYF